These 17 T cell receptor beta chains were sequenced from one sample in a study of blood T cells in healthy people across ages (dated by TCRdb to 2014 to 2015). The method behind the library was 5' RACE. Instrument on record: Illumina HiSeq 2500. A second roughly 7 to 11 cycle PCR used a sample-barcoded 5' primer and a J-beta primer mix. TCRdb handled the public reads itself, with Q25 trimming in fastp and clone calling in MiXCR, and kept productive beta chains. Each CDR3 protein appears once, grouped with its most common genes and DNA. In this sample the table shows about 1,000,000 distinct CDR3 sequences, 35% to 55% of which occur a single time. Approximately 17% of the sample comes from the top ten. The sample was blood. The source is a woman in her sixties in good health.

There are a few counts of this clonotype. The chain couples TRBV5-1 to TRBJ2-7; D tentatively reads TRBD1 or TRBD2 (5 bases each). Trimming removed 5 bases from V and 2 bases from J, with 11 bases in between. This CDR3 spans 13 amino acids. The germline gives CDR1 SGHRS, CDR2 YFSETQ. DNA for the CDR3: TGCGCCAGCAGGAACGGGGCCCCCTACGAGCAGTACTTC. It translates to CASRNGAPYEQYF. Using reference TRBV5-1 and TRBJ2-7 for the parts outside the CDR3, the full variable domain is KAGVTQTPRYLIKTRGQQVTLSCSPISGHRSVSWYQQTPGQGLQFLFEYFSETQRNKGNFPGRFSGRQFSNSRSEMNVSTLELGDSALYLCASRNGAPYEQYFGPGTRLTVT.

This clonotype was counted only a few times. The chain uses TRBV6-5 and TRBJ1-1; D possibly corresponds to TRBD1 (5 bases). This CDR3 has 14 amino acids. V was pared by 1 base and J by 6 bases, with 12 bases between. In germline, CDR1 is MNHEY, CDR2 SVGAGI. The CDR3 DNA is TGTGCCAGCAGTTACTTCGGGGGGACCGCTGAAGCTTTCTTT. This encodes CASSYFGGTAEAFF.

In this sample, this clonotype turned up a few times. V and J are TRBV27 and TRBJ2-6; tentatively, D is TRBD1 (6 bases). This CDR3 is built from 16 residues. Germline CDR1 is MNHEY and CDR2 is SMNVEV (reference sequence). V lost 5 bases to trimming and J lost 2 bases, with 13 bases between them. Here the CDR3 reads CASSTRTGTGANVLTF. CDR3 DNA: TGTGCCAGCAGTACGCGTACAGGGACTGGGGCCAACGTCCTGACTTTC.

The chain couples TRBV6-1 to TRBJ2-3, with 12 bases matching TRBD1. This CDR3 contains 14 residues. Trimming removed 10 bases from V and 3 bases from J; junction bases left unmatched: 5. Germline V gene sequence: CDR1 MNHNS, CDR2 SASEGT. CDR3 loop: CAILGQGATDTQYF. The CDR3 DNA sequence: TGTGCCATCCTGGGACAGGGGGCTACAGATACGCAGTATTTT.

Many counts were recorded for this clonotype. The V gene is TRBV20-1, the J gene TRBJ2-5, with 7 bases lining up with TRBD1. The end of the DNA is better explained by TRBJ2-7, so the J call may be wrong. Germline V gene data show CDR1 as DFQATT and CDR2 as SNEGSKA (reference sequence). This CDR3 has 15 amino acids. CDR3 sequence: CSAQIDRAGGYEQYF. CDR3 DNA: TGCAGTGCTCAAATCGACAGGGCAGGAGGATACGAGCAGTACTTC.

The J gene is TRBJ2-1, the V gene TRBV20-1; D call uncertain. Germline loops: CDR1 DFQATT, CDR2 SNEGSKA (reference sequence). Trimming cost V 1 base and J 13 bases, with 14 bases left between them. The CDR3 contains 12 residues. This chain's CDR3 is CSARVRVKEQFF. The CDR3 nucleotides read TGCAGTGCTAGAGTTAGGGTGAAGGAACAGTTCTTC.

The J gene is TRBJ2-6, the V gene TRBV28; no clear D gene. V lost 6 bases to trimming and J lost 4 bases, with 10 bases between them. In germline, CDR1 is MDHEN, CDR2 SYDVKM. There are 14 residues in the CDR3. The CDR3 protein is CASSRQSGANVLTF. The DNA of the CDR3 is TGTGCCAGCAGCCGGCAGTCCGGGGCCAACGTCCTGACTTTC.

This clonotype was counted only a few times. The V and J genes are TRBV9 and TRBJ2-3; D unclear. V was clipped by 0 bases and J by 2 bases, with 7 bases between them. CDR1 is SGDLS, CDR2 YYNGEE, per germline. This CDR3 is built from 14 residues. The CDR3 bases are TGTGCCAGCAGCGTAGAAGAACCCACAGATACGCAGTATTTT. Translation: CASSVEEPTDTQYF.

The chain recombines TRBV12-3 or TRBV12-4 with TRBJ2-1, with 10 bases identical to TRBD2. The CDR3 runs 19 residues. After removal of 6 bases from V and 8 bases from J, the junction contained 22 bases not matched to a gene. The CDR3 protein is CASSRVRGGAGGPSHEQFF. CDR3 nucleotides: TGTGCCAGCAGCCGCGTGAGGGGTGGAGCGGGAGGGCCTTCCCATGAGCAGTTCTTC.

This clonotype was picked up one time. The chain couples TRBV2 to TRBJ2-1; tentative D call: TRBD2 (5 bases). Germline V lookup: CDR1 SNHLY, CDR2 FYNNEI. This CDR3 spans 13 amino acids. V shed 6 bases and J shed 5 bases, with 11 bases lying between them. CDR3 in DNA: TGTGCCAGCAGATATCCCGGGGACAATGAGCAGTTCTTC. Its translation is CASRYPGDNEQFF.

Concerning this clonotype itself: Compared with germline, one end of the junction differs, possibly owing to a read error. The J gene is TRBJ2-7, the V gene TRBV29-1; 9 positions match TRBD1. The CDR3 has 12 residues. Germline-derived CDR1 and CDR2 are SQVTM and ANQGSEA. In DNA, the CDR3 is TGCAGCGTGGAAGACAGGGGGGCCGGGCAGTACTTC. Its protein product is CSVEDRGAGQYF.

Only a few counts were recorded for this clonotype. The V call is TRBV20-1, the J call TRBJ2-3; D might be TRBD2 (5 bases). Germline values: CDR1 DFQATT, CDR2 SNEGSKA (reference sequence). Trimming stripped 5 bases from V and 2 bases from J, with 8 bases between. The CDR3 contains 12 residues. As DNA, the CDR3 is TGCAGTGCTGAGGACTTCACAGATACGCAGTATTTT. Translation: CSAEDFTDTQYF.

The chain uses TRBV6-2 or TRBV6-3 and TRBJ2-2; D tentatively fits TRBD1 or TRBD2 (5 bases each). Germline CDR1 is MNHEY and CDR2 is SVGEGT. The ends were cut back, 6 bases at V and 0 bases at J, with 11 bases in the middle. CDR3 length equals 15 residues. CDR3 sequence reads: CASRRDGANTGELFF. In DNA form, the CDR3 reads TGTGCCAGCAGAAGGGACGGCGCGAACACCGGGGAGCTGTTTTTT.

This clonotype appeared a few times. The genes are TRBV10-3 and TRBJ1-2, with 9 bases fitting TRBD1. V lost 2 bases and J lost 4; bases outside the gene matches: 8. Germline CDR1 and CDR2: ENHRY and SYGVKD. CDR3 size: 16 residues. The CDR3 loop is CAISEGGTGSIYGYTF. For the CDR3, the DNA is TGTGCCATCAGTGAGGGGGGGACAGGGTCGATCTATGGCTACACCTTC.

The genes are TRBV7-6 and TRBJ2-4; weak D call: TRBD2 (5 bases). Germline values: CDR1 SGHVS, CDR2 FNYEAQ. CDR3 length equals 18 residues. Trimming pared 0 bases from V and 0 bases from J, leaving 15 bases between. The CDR3 nucleotides are TGTGCCAGCAGCTTAGCGCGTAGCGACAACCGAGCCAAAAACATTCAGTACTTC. Protein sequence: CASSLARSDNRAKNIQYF.

The chain employs TRBV15 and TRBJ2-7; 7 bases are shared with TRBD1. The junction had 11 bases not matched to a gene; V was cut back by 2 bases and J by 10 bases. CDR1 and CDR2 from the germline V gene are LNHNV and YYDKDF (reference sequence). CDR3 length: 14 amino acids. CDR3 nucleotide sequence: TGTGCCACCAGCAGACCCGACAGGGAAGAGAGCCAGTACTTC. Its protein product is CATSRPDREESQYF.

This clonotype showed up many times. The chain has TRBV20-1 and TRBJ2-1; D ambiguous. Trimming pared 0 bases from V and 0 bases from J, leaving 9 bases between. Per the germline V gene, CDR1 is DFQATT and CDR2 is SNEGSKA (reference sequence). The CDR3 contains 15 residues. The CDR3 loop is CSARDSGSSYNEQFF. DNA of the CDR3: TGCAGTGCTAGAGATAGTGGAAGCTCCTACAATGAGCAGTTCTTC.